The table lists the clone carrying this T cell receptor (beta chain) with a count of one. This sample is part of a study of OX40 agonist ivuxolimab in advanced cancers. On the study more broadly: One patient with hepatocellular carcinoma and two with cutaneous melanoma, three in all, had partial responses.

Trimming shortened V by 1 base and J by 3 bases, and 5 bases separated the two germline ends. The V gene's germline CDR1 is SGHTA and CDR2 FQGNSA. CDR3 size: 13 residues. Blood samples were obtained at baseline, cycle 4 day 1, and cycle 7 day 1. Profiled with immunoSEQ multiplex PCR; TCRdb holds only in-frame clones, not every one. The table shows around 20,000 clones, with approximately 85% occurring only once. The sequence was obtained from an adult with an advanced solid tumor such as melanoma, head and neck, liver or kidney cancer. The sequencing used CD4+ or CD8+ T cells sorted from blood, collected in a trial of the OX40 agonist ivuxolimab. The chain employs TRBV7-2 and TRBJ2-3; D not resolved. CDR3 DNA sequence: TGTGCCAGCAGCTTAGGGGTAACAGATACGCAGTATTTT. Its protein product is CASSLGVTDTQYF.